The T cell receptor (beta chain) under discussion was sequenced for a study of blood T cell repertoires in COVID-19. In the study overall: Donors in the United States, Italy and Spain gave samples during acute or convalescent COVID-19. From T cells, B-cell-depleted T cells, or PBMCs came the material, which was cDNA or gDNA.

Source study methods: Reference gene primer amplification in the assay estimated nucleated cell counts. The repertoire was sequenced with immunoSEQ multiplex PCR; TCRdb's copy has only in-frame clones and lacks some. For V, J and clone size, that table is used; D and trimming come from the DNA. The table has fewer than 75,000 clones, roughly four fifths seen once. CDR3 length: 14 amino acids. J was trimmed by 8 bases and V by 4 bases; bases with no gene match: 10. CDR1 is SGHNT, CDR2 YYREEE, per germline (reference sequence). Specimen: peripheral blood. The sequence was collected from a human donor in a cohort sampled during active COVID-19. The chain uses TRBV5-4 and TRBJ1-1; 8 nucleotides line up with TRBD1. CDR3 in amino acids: CASSPRTGTIEAFF. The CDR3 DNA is TGTGCCAGCAGCCCTCGGACAGGGACCATAGAAGCTTTCTTT.